This T cell receptor (beta chain) was recorded in a study of early T cells in non-severe SARS-CoV-2 infection. Study in general: The chains were unpaired, and the sequenced material was bulk RNA from unsorted whole blood.

From germline, CDR1 is MDHEN and CDR2 SYDVKM. The CDR3 is 11 residues long. Individual cDNA molecules received unique molecular identifiers. One entry per CDR3 protein results from TCRdb running MiXCR on the 5' RACE reads. The profile shows 35,000 to 45,000 distinct CDR3 sequences, about 6% of them singletons. Only one count was recorded for this clonotype. A read error may be the cause here, since a much bigger clone is one base away. The source was whole blood, collected at baseline. The clonotype originates from an adult who was a healthcare worker with PCR-confirmed SARS-CoV-2 infection or an uninfected control (not recorded which). The J gene is TRBJ2-3, the V gene TRBV28; no firm D call. Here the CDR3 reads CACSSPGTQYF. The DNA for the CDR3 is TGTGCCTGCAGTAGCCCGGGTACGCAGTATTTT.